The sample holds many counts of the clone carrying this T cell receptor (beta chain). Its specificity is not known. Using its own MiXCR run on the reads, TCRdb lists one record per CDR3 protein. This table has 150,000 to 200,000 distinct CDR3 sequences, 13% to 15% appearing once. The sample is drawn from a study of T cell repertoires in cytomegalovirus infection. CDR1 and CDR2 (germline): SGHTA, FQGNSA. Trimming took 3 bases from V and 10 from J, leaving 9 bases between them. This CDR3 has 12 amino acids. Study observations and caveats: What dominated the ex vivo response were HLA-C-restricted CMV-specific TCR beta clonotypes.

The sample taken for sequencing was PBMCs. This TCR was sampled from a human donor in good health (CMV status not recorded). Some clones in this sample may be carry-over from other donors' samples. V gene TRBV7-2 combines with J gene TRBJ1-4, with unresolved D. This CDR3 reads CASSFNVGKLFF. DNA for the CDR3: TGTGCCAGCAGCTTCAATGTCGGAAAACTGTTTTTT.